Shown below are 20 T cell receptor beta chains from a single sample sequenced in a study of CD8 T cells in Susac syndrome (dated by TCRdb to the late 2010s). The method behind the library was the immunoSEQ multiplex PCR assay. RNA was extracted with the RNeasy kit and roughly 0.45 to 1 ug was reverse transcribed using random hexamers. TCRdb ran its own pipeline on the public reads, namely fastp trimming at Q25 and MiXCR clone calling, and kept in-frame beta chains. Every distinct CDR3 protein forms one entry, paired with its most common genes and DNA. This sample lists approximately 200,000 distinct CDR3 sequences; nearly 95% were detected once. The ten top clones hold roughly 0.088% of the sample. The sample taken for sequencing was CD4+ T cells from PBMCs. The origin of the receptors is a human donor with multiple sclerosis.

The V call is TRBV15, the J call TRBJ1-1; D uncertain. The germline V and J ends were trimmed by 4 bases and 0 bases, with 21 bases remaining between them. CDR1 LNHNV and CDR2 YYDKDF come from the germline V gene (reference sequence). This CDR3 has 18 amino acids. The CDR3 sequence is CATSKLQSLPSLNTEAFF. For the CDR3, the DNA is TGTGCCACCAGCAAATTACAGTCCCTACCATCCCTGAACACTGAAGCTTTCTTT.

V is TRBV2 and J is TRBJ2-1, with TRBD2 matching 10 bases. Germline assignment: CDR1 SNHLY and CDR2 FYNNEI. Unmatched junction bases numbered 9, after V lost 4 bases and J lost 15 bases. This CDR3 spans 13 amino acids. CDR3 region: CASSADSGGSPFF. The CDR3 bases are TGTGCCAGCAGTGCGGATAGCGGGGGGTCACCGTTCTTC.

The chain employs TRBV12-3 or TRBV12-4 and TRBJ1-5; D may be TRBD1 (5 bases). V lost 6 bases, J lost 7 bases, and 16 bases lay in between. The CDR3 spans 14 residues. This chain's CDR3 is CASSPWGNWQPQHF. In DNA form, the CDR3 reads TGTGCCAGCAGCCCTTGGGGGAATTGGCAGCCCCAGCATTTT.

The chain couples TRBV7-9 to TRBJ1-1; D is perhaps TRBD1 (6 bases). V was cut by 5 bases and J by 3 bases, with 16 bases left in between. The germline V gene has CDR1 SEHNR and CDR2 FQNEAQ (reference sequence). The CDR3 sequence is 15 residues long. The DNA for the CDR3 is TGTGCCAGCAGCCCAAGGGGGGAGCGCGACACTGAAGCTTTCTTT. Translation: CASSPRGERDTEAFF.

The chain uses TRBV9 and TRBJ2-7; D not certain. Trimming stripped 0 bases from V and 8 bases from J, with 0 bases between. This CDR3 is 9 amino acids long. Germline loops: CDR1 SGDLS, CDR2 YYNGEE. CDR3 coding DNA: TGTGCCAGCAGCGTAGAGCAGTACTTC. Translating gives CASSVEQYF.

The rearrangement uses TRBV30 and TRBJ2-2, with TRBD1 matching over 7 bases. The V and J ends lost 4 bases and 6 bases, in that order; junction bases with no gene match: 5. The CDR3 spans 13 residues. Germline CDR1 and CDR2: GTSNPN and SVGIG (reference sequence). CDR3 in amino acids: CAWKGAGSGELFF. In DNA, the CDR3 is TGTGCCTGGAAGGGGGCTGGATCCGGGGAGCTGTTTTTT.

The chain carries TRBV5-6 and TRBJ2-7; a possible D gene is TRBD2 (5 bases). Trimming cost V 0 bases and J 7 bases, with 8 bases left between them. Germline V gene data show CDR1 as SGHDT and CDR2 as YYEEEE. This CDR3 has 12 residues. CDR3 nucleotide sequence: TGTGCCAGCAGCTTGGCCGGGGAGGAGCAGTACTTC. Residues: CASSLAGEEQYF.

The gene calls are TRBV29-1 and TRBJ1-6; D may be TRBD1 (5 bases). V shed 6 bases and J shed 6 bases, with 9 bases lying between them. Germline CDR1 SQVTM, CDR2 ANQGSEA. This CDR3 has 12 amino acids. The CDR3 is CSVRDGNSPLHF. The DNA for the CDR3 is TGCAGCGTGCGGGACGGTAATTCACCCCTCCACTTT.

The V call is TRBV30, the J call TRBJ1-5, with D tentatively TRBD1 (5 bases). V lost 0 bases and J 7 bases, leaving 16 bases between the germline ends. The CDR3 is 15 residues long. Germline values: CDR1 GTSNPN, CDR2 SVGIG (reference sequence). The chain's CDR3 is CAWSVGRQGGQPQHF. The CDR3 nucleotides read TGTGCCTGGAGTGTCGGACGGCAGGGAGGACAGCCCCAGCATTTT.

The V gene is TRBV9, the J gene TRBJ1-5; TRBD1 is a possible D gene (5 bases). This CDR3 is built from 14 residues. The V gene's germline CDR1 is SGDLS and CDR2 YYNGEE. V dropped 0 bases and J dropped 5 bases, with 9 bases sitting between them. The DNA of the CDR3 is TGTGCCAGCAGCGTAGGACAGCTAGATCAGCCCCAGCATTTT. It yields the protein CASSVGQLDQPQHF.

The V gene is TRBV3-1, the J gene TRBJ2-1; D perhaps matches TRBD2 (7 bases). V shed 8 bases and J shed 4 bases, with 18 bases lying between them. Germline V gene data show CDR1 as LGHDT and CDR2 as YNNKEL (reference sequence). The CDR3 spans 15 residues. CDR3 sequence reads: CASSTGGGPYNEQFF. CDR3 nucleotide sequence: TGTGCCAGCTCGACTGGCGGGGGCCCGTACAATGAGCAGTTCTTC.

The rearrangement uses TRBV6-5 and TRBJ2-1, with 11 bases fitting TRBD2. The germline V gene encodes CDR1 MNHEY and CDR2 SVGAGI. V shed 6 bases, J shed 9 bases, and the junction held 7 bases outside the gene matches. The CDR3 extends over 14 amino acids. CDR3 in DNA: TGTGCCAGCAGCCTTAGCGGGAGGGCCTTTGAGCAGTTCTTC. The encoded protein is CASSLSGRAFEQFF.

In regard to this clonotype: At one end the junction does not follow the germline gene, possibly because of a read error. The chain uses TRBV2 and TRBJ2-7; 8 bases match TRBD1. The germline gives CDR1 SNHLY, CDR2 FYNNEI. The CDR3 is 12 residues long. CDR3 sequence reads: CASSTHRDRHDF. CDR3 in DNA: TGTGCCAGCAGTACTCACCGGGACAGGCACGACTTC.

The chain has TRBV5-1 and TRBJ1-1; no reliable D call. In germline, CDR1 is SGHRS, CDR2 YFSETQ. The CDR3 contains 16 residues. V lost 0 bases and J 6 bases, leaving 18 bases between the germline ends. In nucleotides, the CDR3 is TGCGCCAGCAGCTTGGGGTACAGAACAAAAGACGCTGAAGCTTTCTTT. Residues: CASSLGYRTKDAEAFF.

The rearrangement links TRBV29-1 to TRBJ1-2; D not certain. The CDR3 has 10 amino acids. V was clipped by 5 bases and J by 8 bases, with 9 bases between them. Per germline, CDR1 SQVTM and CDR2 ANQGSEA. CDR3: CSVPGNGYTF. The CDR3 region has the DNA TGCAGCGTTCCGGGGAACGGCTACACCTTC.

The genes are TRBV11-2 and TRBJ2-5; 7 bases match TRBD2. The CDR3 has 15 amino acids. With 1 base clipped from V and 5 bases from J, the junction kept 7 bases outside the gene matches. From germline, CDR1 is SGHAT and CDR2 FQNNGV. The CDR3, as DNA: TGTGCCAGCAGCTTAGTCGGGGGGACTCAGGAGACCCAGTACTTC. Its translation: CASSLVGGTQETQYF.

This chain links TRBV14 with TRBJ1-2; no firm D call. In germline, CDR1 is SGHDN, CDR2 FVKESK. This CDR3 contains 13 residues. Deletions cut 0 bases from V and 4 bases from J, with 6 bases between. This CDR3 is CASSQDGLYGYTF. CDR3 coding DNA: TGTGCCAGCAGCCAAGACGGACTCTATGGCTACACCTTC.

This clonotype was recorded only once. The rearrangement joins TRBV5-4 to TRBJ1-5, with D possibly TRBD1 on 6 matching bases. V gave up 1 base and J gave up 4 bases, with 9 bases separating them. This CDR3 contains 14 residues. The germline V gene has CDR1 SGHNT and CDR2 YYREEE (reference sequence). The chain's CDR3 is CASSLWDTNQPQHF. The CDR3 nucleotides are TGTGCCAGCAGCTTGTGGGACACGAATCAGCCCCAGCATTTT.

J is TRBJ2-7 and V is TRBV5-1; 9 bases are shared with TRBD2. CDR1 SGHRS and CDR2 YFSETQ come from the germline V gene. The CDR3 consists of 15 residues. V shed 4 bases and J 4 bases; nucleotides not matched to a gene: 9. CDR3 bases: TGCGCCAGCAGCACGGACGGCGGGAGGGCTTACGAGCAGTACTTC. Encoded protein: CASSTDGGRAYEQYF.

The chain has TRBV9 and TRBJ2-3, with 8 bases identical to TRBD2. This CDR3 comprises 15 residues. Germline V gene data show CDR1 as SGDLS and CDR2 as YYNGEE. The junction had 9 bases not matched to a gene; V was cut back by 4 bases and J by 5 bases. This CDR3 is CASSPRAGDKDTQYF. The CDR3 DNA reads TGTGCCAGCAGCCCCCGAGCGGGGGATAAAGATACGCAGTATTTT.